This TCR beta chain derives from a study of blood T cell repertoires in COVID-19. About the research overall: There were acute and convalescent COVID-19 samples, and they came from the United States, Italy and Spain.

Original methodology: Estimation of nucleated cell counts was performed using reference gene primer amplification. The table came from immunoSEQ multiplex PCR; TCRdb's copy has only in-frame clones and leaves some out. That table gives V, J and clone size, and the DNA gave D and trimming. The data show 150,000 to 160,000 clones, around 85% seen once. The J segment lost 10 bases and the V segment lost 4 bases, leaving 3 bases of the junction unmatched. In germline, CDR1 is SGHDT, CDR2 YYEEEE. This CDR3 contains 11 residues. It was during active infection that Seattle patients were enrolled and then longitudinally followed.

The receptor was derived from a man aged 55 to 70 with COVID-19, enrolled during active disease. The rearrangement joins TRBV5-6 to TRBJ1-2; 8 positions match TRBD1. The sample consisted of peripheral blood. The CDR3 nucleotides are TGTGCCAGCAGCAAGGGACAGGACTACACCTTC. Protein: CASSKGQDYTF.